This TCR beta chain was retrieved from a study of CD8 T cells in Susac syndrome. Trimming shortened V by 0 bases and J by 9 bases, and 13 bases separated the two germline ends. From germline, CDR1 is SGHRS and CDR2 YFSETQ. This CDR3 has 14 amino acids. Reverse transcription of 0.5 to 1 ug RNA was performed with random hexamers. TCRdb re-derived calls from the immunoSEQ multiplex PCR reads in MiXCR, one entry per CDR3 protein. This sample yields about 110,000 distinct CDR3 sequences, of which about 95% are seen a single time; 0.096% belongs to the top ten. This clonotype has a handful of counts. This clonotype was obtained from a human donor in good health. Sequenced input: CD4+ T cells from PBMCs. V and J are TRBV5-1 and TRBJ2-4; perhaps TRBD2 as D (6 bases). CDR3 nucleotides: TGCGCCAGCAGCTTGGGGACTAACGGTGGCATTCAGTACTTC. Translating gives CASSLGTNGGIQYF.